Below are 25 T cell receptor beta chains sequenced from a single sample in a study of technical replicates of blood from a handful of donors. Measured with immunoSEQ multiplex PCR; TCRdb has only the in-frame clones, and not every one. The table lists about 94,000 clones, about 96% of them singletons. The source material was T cells isolated from PBMCs. These TCRs come from a human donor in good health.

This chain links TRBV2 with TRBJ2-1; TRBD2 matches 7 bases. Germline-derived CDR1 and CDR2 are SNHLY and FYNNEI. This CDR3 is 14 amino acids long. Unmatched junction bases numbered 3, after V lost 3 bases and J lost 4 bases. CDR3 sequence reads: CASSDWEGYNEQFF. In DNA form, the CDR3 reads TGTGCCAGCAGTGACTGGGAGGGATACAATGAGCAGTTCTTC.

The rearrangement joins TRBV4-1 to TRBJ2-3; D call uncertain. CDR1 is MGHRA, CDR2 YSYEKL, per germline. The CDR3 contains 11 residues. Trimming cost V 11 bases and J 0 bases, with 6 bases left between them. This CDR3 reads CAVKSTDTQYF. The CDR3, as DNA: TGCGCCGTTAAAAGCACAGATACGCAGTATTTT.

V is TRBV7-3 and J is TRBJ2-1; 8 bases agree with TRBD2. Germline trimming cut 4 bases from V and 4 bases from J; bases unmatched to any gene: 6. The CDR3 sequence is 15 residues long. Germline V gene sequence: CDR1 SGHTA, CDR2 FQGTGA. In DNA, the CDR3 is TGTGCCAGCAGCTCCGAGCGGGGGAGGTACAATGAGCAGTTCTTC. Translating gives CASSSERGRYNEQFF.

The chain combines TRBV4-3 with TRBJ2-3, with 8 bases that match TRBD1. This CDR3 spans 14 amino acids. Germline V lookup: CDR1 LGHNA, CDR2 YSLEER. Germline trimming cut 4 bases from V and 6 bases from J; bases unmatched to any gene: 6. The CDR3 spells CASSPQGALDTQYF. CDR3 nucleotide sequence: TGCGCCAGCAGCCCCCAGGGGGCGCTGGATACGCAGTATTTT.

V and J are TRBV27 and TRBJ1-2; TRBD1 might be the D (5 bases). Trimming cost V 2 bases and J 12 bases, with 28 bases left between them. This CDR3 spans 17 amino acids. Germline values: CDR1 MNHEY, CDR2 SMNVEV (reference sequence). In nucleotides, the CDR3 is TGTGCCAGCAGTTTAGATTTCAGGGTTTTTCTCTCGGGAGGAAACACCTTC. It is translated as CASSLDFRVFLSGGNTF.

This chain links TRBV5-1 with TRBJ2-1; TRBD1 might be the D (5 bases). Trimming took off 4 bases at V and 7 bases at J, with 9 bases between the two ends. Germline CDR1 is SGHRS and CDR2 is YFSETQ. This CDR3 comprises 12 residues. The CDR3, as DNA: TGCGCCAGCAGCCTGACAGAAAATGAGCAGTTCTTC. Residues: CASSLTENEQFF.

This chain joins TRBV10-3 and TRBJ1-5, with D uncertain. The CDR3 loop spans 14 amino acids. Germline values: CDR1 ENHRY, CDR2 SYGVKD. Trimming removed 4 bases from V and 0 bases from J, with 7 bases in between. The CDR3 is CAISGETSNQPQHF. The CDR3, as DNA: TGTGCCATCAGTGGGGAGACTAGCAATCAGCCCCAGCATTTT.

In nucleotides, the CDR3 is TGCGCCAGCAGCCAGGAACGGGACAGGGGGCTTGAAAAACTGTTTTTT. As protein: CASSQERDRGLEKLFF. The chain has TRBV4-1 and TRBJ1-4; 12 positions match TRBD1. CDR1 and CDR2 from the germline V gene are MGHRA and YSYEKL. The CDR3 has 16 residues. V gave up 3 bases and J gave up 7 bases; unmatched junction bases: 6.

The chain carries TRBV7-9 and TRBJ2-2, with no clear D. Germline V gene lookup returns CDR1 SEHNR and CDR2 FQNEAQ (reference sequence). V dropped 1 base and J dropped 8 bases, with 8 bases sitting between them. The length of the CDR3 is 13 residues. The CDR3 reads CASSLVAGGELFF. The CDR3 DNA is TGTGCCAGCAGCTTAGTCGCAGGAGGGGAGCTGTTTTTT.

The rearrangement links TRBV10-1 to TRBJ2-1; 8 bases align to TRBD1. After removal of 2 bases from V and 3 bases from J, the junction contained 9 bases not matched to a gene. Germline CDR1 reads WNHNN; CDR2 reads SYGVQD (reference sequence). CDR3 size: 17 residues. CDR3: CASSEGVPGQVYNEQFF. The DNA for the CDR3 is TGCGCCAGCAGTGAGGGAGTACCGGGACAGGTCTACAATGAGCAGTTCTTC.

V usage is TRBV19 and J usage is TRBJ2-7, with 7 bases lining up with TRBD2. There are 15 residues in the CDR3. Germline lookup yields CDR1 LNHDA and CDR2 SQIVND (reference sequence). V lost 3 bases and J lost 3; bases outside the gene matches: 8. The CDR3 region has the DNA TGTGCCAGTAGTATTCTGGCGGGAGAGTACTACGAGCAGTACTTC. It translates to CASSILAGEYYEQYF.

J is TRBJ1-1 and V is TRBV5-8; perhaps TRBD1 as D (6 bases). Trimming left V 5 bases short and J 8 bases short, with 16 bases between. Germline V gene lookup returns CDR1 SGHTS and CDR2 YDEGEE. The CDR3 is 13 residues long. CDR3 sequence: CASSTGLPLEAFF. The CDR3 DNA reads as TGTGCCAGCAGTACAGGGCTACCCCTAGAAGCTTTCTTT.

The chain combines TRBV29-1 with TRBJ1-2; TRBD1 aligns across 7 bases. The CDR3 spans 13 residues. Trimming cost V 3 bases and J 5 bases; bases outside gene matches: 6. CDR1 and CDR2 from the germline V gene are SQVTM and ANQGSEA. This CDR3 is CSVEEGAVYGYTF. The DNA for the CDR3 is TGCAGCGTTGAGGAGGGGGCAGTTTATGGCTACACCTTC.

This clone was seen once. The rearrangement joins TRBV11-3 to TRBJ2-5; perhaps TRBD1 as D (6 bases). In germline, CDR1 is SGHNT, CDR2 YENEEA. This CDR3 region has 14 residues. With 1 base removed from V and 1 base from J, the gap between germline ends came to 7 bases. As DNA, the CDR3 is TGTGCCAGCAGCTTAGGGGACACCCAAGAGACCCAGTACTTC. As protein: CASSLGDTQETQYF. The full variable domain, its missing parts supplied by reference TRBV11-3 and TRBJ2-5, is EAGVVQSPRYKIIEKKQPVAFWCNPISGHNTLYWYLQNLGQGPELLIRYENEEAVDDSQLPKDRFSAERLKGVDSTLKIQPAELGDSAVYLCASSLGDTQETQYFGPGTRLLVL.

The chain links TRBV11-2 to TRBJ1-2, with 12 nucleotides matching TRBD1. The junction had 12 bases not matched to a gene; V was cut back by 4 bases and J by 3 bases. CDR1 and CDR2 (germline): SGHAT, FQNNGV. CDR3 length: 18 amino acids. The CDR3 is CASSSLLGTGGADYGYTF. The CDR3 coding sequence is TGTGCCAGCAGCTCCCTCTTAGGGACAGGGGGCGCTGACTATGGCTACACCTTC.

The chain is built from TRBV5-1 and TRBJ2-7; 9 nucleotides agree with TRBD1. Germline V CDR1 and CDR2: SGHRS, YFSETQ. Unmatched junction bases numbered 7, after V lost 4 bases and J lost 2 bases. The CDR3 totals 15 residues. Here the CDR3 reads CASSPGTGNAYEQYF. CDR3 DNA sequence: TGCGCCAGCAGCCCCGGGACAGGGAATGCCTACGAGCAGTACTTC.

J is TRBJ1-1 and V is TRBV5-4; 8 nucleotides line up with TRBD1. V trimming: 3 bases; J trimming: 4 bases; junction bases outside the gene matches: 8. There are 15 residues in the CDR3. Germline assignment: CDR1 SGHNT and CDR2 YYREEE (reference sequence). CDR3 residues: CASSSGQGLTTEAFF. The CDR3 nucleotides read TGTGCCAGCAGCTCCGGACAGGGTCTCACCACTGAAGCTTTCTTT.

The V and J genes are TRBV27 and TRBJ2-2; D might be TRBD2 (5 bases). The ends were cut back, 4 bases at V and 4 bases at J, with 10 bases in the middle. This CDR3 contains 14 residues. Germline CDR1 and CDR2: MNHEY and SMNVEV (reference sequence). CDR3 in amino acids: CASSWSRGTGELFF. The CDR3 DNA reads TGTGCCAGCAGTTGGAGTCGGGGCACCGGGGAGCTGTTTTTT.

The CDR3 sequence is CASSWTGVNTEAFF. Written as DNA, the CDR3 is TGCGCCAGCAGCTGGACAGGCGTGAACACTGAAGCTTTCTTT. The chain carries TRBV5-1 and TRBJ1-1; 7 nucleotides line up with TRBD1. Trimming took 3 bases from V and 0 from J; bases not matched to a gene: 2. The CDR3 contains 14 residues. Germline V gene data show CDR1 as SGHRS and CDR2 as YFSETQ.

The chain joins TRBV29-1 to TRBJ2-6, with D possibly matching TRBD1 (5 bases). This CDR3 comprises 14 residues. Per germline, CDR1 SQVTM and CDR2 ANQGSEA. V was clipped by 1 base and J by 4 bases, with 8 bases between them. The CDR3 sequence is CSVEGGMGANVLTF. DNA of the CDR3: TGCAGCGTTGAAGGGGGCATGGGGGCCAACGTCCTGACTTTC.

This clone was picked up a small number of times. This rearrangement joins TRBV6-1 to TRBJ1-5; 7 bases agree with TRBD1. The germline V gene encodes CDR1 MNHNS and CDR2 SASEGT. CDR3 size: 15 residues. After removal of 5 bases from V and 7 bases from J, the junction contained 11 bases not matched to a gene. The CDR3 nucleotides are TGTGCCAGCAGTACGAACCCACAGGGGTGGCAGCCCCAGCATTTT. Translated: CASSTNPQGWQPQHF.

The chain recombines TRBV19 with TRBJ2-1; 8 positions match TRBD1. This CDR3 comprises 13 residues. Germline CDR1 is LNHDA and CDR2 is SQIVND (reference sequence). V gave up 5 bases and J gave up 9 bases; unmatched junction bases: 6. The CDR3 bases are TGTGCCAGTAGTCTAACAGGGGGGTCTGAGCAGTTCTTC. Translating it yields CASSLTGGSEQFF. The full variable domain, its missing parts supplied by reference TRBV19 and TRBJ2-1, is DGGITQSPKYLFRKEGQNVTLSCEQNLNHDAMYWYRQDPGQGLRLIYYSQIVNDFQKGDIAEGYSVSREKKESFPLTVTSAQKNPTAFYLCASSLTGGSEQFFGPGTRLTVL.

The rearrangement uses TRBV6-5 and TRBJ1-5; 7 nucleotides align to TRBD1. Per the germline V gene, CDR1 is MNHEY and CDR2 is SVGAGI. The CDR3 covers 13 residues. The trim removed 5 bases at V and 4 bases at J, leaving 2 bases unmatched. CDR3 in amino acids: CASSTRGNQPQHF. The CDR3 nucleotides read TGTGCCAGCAGTACCAGGGGGAATCAGCCCCAGCATTTT.

The CDR3 region is CAWSASGRAENEQFF. CDR3 sequence (DNA): TGTGCCTGGAGTGCCAGCGGGAGGGCCGAAAATGAGCAGTTCTTC. The chain combines TRBV30 with TRBJ2-1, with TRBD2 matching 10 bases. The CDR3 consists of 15 residues. V lost 1 base to trimming and J lost 7 bases; unmatched junction nucleotides: 7. The germline V gene has CDR1 GTSNPN and CDR2 SVGIG (reference sequence).

The chain combines TRBV27 with TRBJ1-6; D gene ambiguous. This CDR3 comprises 14 residues. Trimming cost V 6 bases and J 1 base, with 7 bases left between them. Germline CDR1 reads MNHEY; CDR2 reads SMNVEV (reference sequence). This CDR3 is CASSPSSYNSPLHF. DNA of the CDR3: TGTGCCAGCAGCCCCAGTTCCTATAATTCACCCCTCCACTTT.